This T cell receptor (beta chain) derives from a study of T cells in Graves' hyperthyroidism and ophthalmopathy. Researchers amplified the TCR beta CDR3 regions from RNA transcripts. The HTBI primer set drove a first-round RT-PCR of the TCR CDR3. TCRdb reanalysed the multiplex PCR reads using MiXCR and keeps one entry per CDR3 protein. The table includes a few hundred thousand distinct CDR3 sequences, more than 15% detected once. V lost 7 bases, J lost 7 bases, and 3 bases stayed unmatched. The germline V gene encodes CDR1 WNHNN and CDR2 SYGVQD (reference sequence). This CDR3 has 13 residues. This chain uses TRBV10-1 with TRBJ2-2; 10 nucleotides agree with TRBD2. This clonotype was obtained from a woman in her 30s with Graves' hyperthyroidism. The sample comprised blood. CDR3 in amino acids: CASKPSGSGELFF. In DNA form, the CDR3 reads TGCGCCAGCAAGCCTAGCGGGAGCGGGGAGCTGTTTTTT.